This T cell receptor (beta chain) was observed in a study of T cells expressing NK-cell markers. The study's findings and limits: NKG2C+ dominant clonotypes from 5 to 7 donors made up about 1.0-7.5% of CD8+ T cells. Questions lingered over whether expanded NKG2C+ T cell clones were HCMV-specific.

Notes on this clonotype: Antigen specificity is unknown.

Germline lookup yields CDR1 MNHEY and CDR2 SMNVEV (reference sequence). This CDR3 has 16 residues. TCRdb reworked the 5' RACE reads into one entry per CDR3 protein, no DNA. Here the sample table reports 350,000 to 450,000 distinct CDR3 sequences. This sequence originates from a man aged 18-69 years in good health. The chain employs TRBV27 and TRBJ2-7; the D call of TRBD1 rests on TCRdb alone, since no DNA is present to check it. Sequencing was performed on blood T cells: a sorted CD56 or NKG2C T cell subset, CD4+ or CD8+ T cells, or bulk PBMC T cells (not recorded which). CDR3: CASQRLELSGSYEQYF.